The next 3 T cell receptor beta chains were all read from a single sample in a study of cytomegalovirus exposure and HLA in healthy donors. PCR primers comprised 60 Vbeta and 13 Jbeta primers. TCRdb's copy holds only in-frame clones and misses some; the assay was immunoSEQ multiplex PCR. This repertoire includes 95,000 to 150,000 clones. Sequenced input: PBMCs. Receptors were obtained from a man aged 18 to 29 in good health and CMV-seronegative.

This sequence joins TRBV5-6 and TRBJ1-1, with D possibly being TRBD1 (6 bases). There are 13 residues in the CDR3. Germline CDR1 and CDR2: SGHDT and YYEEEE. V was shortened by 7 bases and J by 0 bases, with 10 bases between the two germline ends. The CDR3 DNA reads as TGTGCCAGCGCAGGGGTCATGAACACTGAAGCTTTCTTT. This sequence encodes CASAGVMNTEAFF.

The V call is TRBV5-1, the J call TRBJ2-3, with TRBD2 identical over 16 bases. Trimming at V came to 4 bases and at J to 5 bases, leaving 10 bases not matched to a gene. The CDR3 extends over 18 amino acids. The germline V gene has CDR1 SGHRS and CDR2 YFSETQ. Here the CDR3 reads CASSTGLAGGPDLDTQYF. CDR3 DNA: TGCGCCAGCAGCACGGGACTAGCGGGAGGGCCTGATTTAGATACGCAGTATTTT. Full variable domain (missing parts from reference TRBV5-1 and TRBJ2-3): KAGVTQTPRYLIKTRGQQVTLSCSPISGHRSVSWYQQTPGQGLQFLFEYFSETQRNKGNFPGRFSGRQFSNSRSEMNVSTLELGDSALYLCASSTGLAGGPDLDTQYFGPGTRLTVL.

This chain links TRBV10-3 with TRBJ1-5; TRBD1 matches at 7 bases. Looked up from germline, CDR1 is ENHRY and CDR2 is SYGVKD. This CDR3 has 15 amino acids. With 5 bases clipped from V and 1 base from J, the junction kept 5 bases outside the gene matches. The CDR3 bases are TGTGCCATCAGTCCCGGGACAGAGAGCAATCAGCCCCAGCATTTT. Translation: CAISPGTESNQPQHF.